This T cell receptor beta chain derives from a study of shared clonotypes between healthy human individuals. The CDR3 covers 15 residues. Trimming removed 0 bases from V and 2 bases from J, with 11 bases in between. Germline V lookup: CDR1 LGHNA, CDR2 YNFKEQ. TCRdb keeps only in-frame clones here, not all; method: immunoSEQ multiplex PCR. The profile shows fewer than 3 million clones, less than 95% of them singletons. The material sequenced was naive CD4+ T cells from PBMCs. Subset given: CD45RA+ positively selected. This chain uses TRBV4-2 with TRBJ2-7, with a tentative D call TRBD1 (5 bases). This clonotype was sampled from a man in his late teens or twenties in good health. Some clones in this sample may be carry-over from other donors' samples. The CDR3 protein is CASSQEVKGTYEQYF. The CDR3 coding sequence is TGTGCCAGCAGCCAAGAGGTAAAGGGGACCTACGAGCAGTACTTC.